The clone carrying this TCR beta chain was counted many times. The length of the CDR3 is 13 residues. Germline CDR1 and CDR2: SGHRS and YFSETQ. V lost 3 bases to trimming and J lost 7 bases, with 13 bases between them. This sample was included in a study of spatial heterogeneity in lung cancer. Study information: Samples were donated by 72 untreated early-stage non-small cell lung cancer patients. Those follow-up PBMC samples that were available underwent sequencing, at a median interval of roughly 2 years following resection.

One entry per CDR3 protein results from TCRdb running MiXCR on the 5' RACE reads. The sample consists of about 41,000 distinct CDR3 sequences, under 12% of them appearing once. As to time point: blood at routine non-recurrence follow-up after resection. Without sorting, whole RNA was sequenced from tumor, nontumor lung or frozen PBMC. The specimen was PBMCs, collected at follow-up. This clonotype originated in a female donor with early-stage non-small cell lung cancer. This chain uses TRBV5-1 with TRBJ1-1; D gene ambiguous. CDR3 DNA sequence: TGCGCCAGCAGCTCAGTGGGGAGTTATGAAGCTTTCTTT. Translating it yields CASSSVGSYEAFF.